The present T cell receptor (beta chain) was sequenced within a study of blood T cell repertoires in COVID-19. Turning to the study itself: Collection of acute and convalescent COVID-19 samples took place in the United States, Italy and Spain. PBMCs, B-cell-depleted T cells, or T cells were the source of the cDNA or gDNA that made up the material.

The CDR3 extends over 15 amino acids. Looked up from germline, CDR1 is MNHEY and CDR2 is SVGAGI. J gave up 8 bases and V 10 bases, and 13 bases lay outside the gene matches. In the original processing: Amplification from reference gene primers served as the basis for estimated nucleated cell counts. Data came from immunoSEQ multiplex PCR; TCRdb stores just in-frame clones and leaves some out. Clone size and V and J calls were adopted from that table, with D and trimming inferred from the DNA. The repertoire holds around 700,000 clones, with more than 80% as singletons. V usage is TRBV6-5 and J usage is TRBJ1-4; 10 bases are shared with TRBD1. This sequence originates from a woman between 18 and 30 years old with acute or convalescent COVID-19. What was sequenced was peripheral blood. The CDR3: CATQAPGQGREKLFF. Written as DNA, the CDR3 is TGTGCCACCCAAGCTCCGGGACAGGGGCGCGAAAAACTGTTTTTT.